Below, 15 T cell receptor beta chains from the same sample are listed, as sequenced in a study of early T cells in non-severe SARS-CoV-2 infection. MiXCR, run by TCRdb on the 5' RACE reads, gives a single entry per CDR3 protein. The sample gives some 35,000 distinct CDR3 sequences, 5.3% of which show up once; roughly 30% is in the top ten. The sequencing input was whole blood. These receptors were obtained from an adult who was a healthcare worker with PCR-confirmed SARS-CoV-2 infection or an uninfected control (not recorded which).

A few counts support this clonotype. The chain combines TRBV27 with TRBJ2-2; 12 bases map to TRBD2. The length of the CDR3 is 17 residues. CDR1 is MNHEY, CDR2 SMNVEV, per germline (reference sequence). Trimming took 3 bases from V and 3 from J; bases not matched to a gene: 5. CDR3 loop: CASSLLAGGGDTGELFF. DNA of the CDR3: TGTGCCAGCAGTTTGCTAGCGGGAGGGGGAGACACCGGGGAGCTGTTTTTT.

This clonotype was counted many times. The gene calls are TRBV6-1 and TRBJ2-7; 12 bases match TRBD2. With V trimmed by 5 bases and J by 2 bases, 10 bases remained unmatched. There are 17 residues in the CDR3. Germline loops: CDR1 MNHNS, CDR2 SASEGT. The CDR3 nucleotides are TGTGCCAGCAGTCCAATGGGACTAGCGGGTGGGACCTACGAGCAGTACTTC. Amino acid sequence: CASSPMGLAGGTYEQYF.

In this sample, this clonotype turned up many times. V is TRBV7-8 and J is TRBJ2-7; 11 bases fit TRBD1. V lost 1 base to trimming and J lost 6 bases; unmatched junction nucleotides: 5. The germline V gene encodes CDR1 SGHVS and CDR2 FQNEAQ. The length of the CDR3 is 15 residues. CDR3 sequence: CASSLVGQGAGEQYF. CDR3 bases: TGTGCCAGCAGCTTAGTTGGACAGGGGGCGGGCGAGCAGTACTTC. The entire variable domain, with the rest obtained from reference TRBV7-8 and TRBJ2-7, is as follows: GAGVSQSPRYKVAKRGQDVALRCDPISGHVSLFWYQQALGQGPEFLTYFQNEAQLDKSGLPSDRFFAERPEGSVSTLKIQRTQQEDSAVYLCASSLVGQGAGEQYFGPGTRLTVT.

In this sample, this clonotype turned up a few times. CDR3 sequence reads: CSARDRQGTTDTQYF. CDR3 nucleotides: TGCAGTGCTAGAGATCGGCAGGGCACCACAGATACGCAGTATTTT. The chain employs TRBV20-1 and TRBJ2-3; maybe TRBD1 (5 bases). There are 15 residues in the CDR3. The V gene lost 0 bases and the J gene lost 2 bases, with 12 bases spanning the gap. Germline V gives CDR1 DFQATT, CDR2 SNEGSKA (reference sequence).

This clonotype was observed a few times. The V gene is TRBV9, the J gene TRBJ2-7; 10 bases fit TRBD2. V lost 4 bases to trimming and J lost 3 bases; unmatched junction nucleotides: 4. This CDR3 spans 14 amino acids. Germline CDR1 and CDR2: SGDLS and YYNGEE. CDR3 region: CASSIASGGYEQYF. CDR3 coding DNA: TGTGCCAGCAGCATCGCTAGCGGGGGCTACGAGCAGTACTTC.

This clonotype was observed many times. The chain employs TRBV6-2 or TRBV6-3 and TRBJ2-7; 12 bases align to TRBD2. The CDR3 has 15 amino acids. The V gene's germline CDR1 is MNHEY and CDR2 SVGEGT. The J segment lost 2 bases and the V segment lost 6 bases, leaving 5 bases of the junction unmatched. The CDR3 protein is CASRDASGRAYEQYF. The CDR3 coding sequence is TGTGCCAGCAGGGACGCTAGCGGGAGGGCCTACGAGCAGTACTTC.

The chain carries TRBV5-6 and TRBJ2-1; a possible D gene is TRBD2 (6 bases). Deletions cut 4 bases from V and 2 bases from J, with 19 bases between. Per germline, CDR1 SGHDT and CDR2 YYEEEE. The CDR3 is 17 residues long. Here the CDR3 reads CASSTRLAVPTYNEQFF. CDR3 DNA: TGTGCCAGCAGCACCCGGTTAGCGGTCCCTACCTACAATGAGCAGTTCTTC.

Many counts were recorded for this clonotype. The chain employs TRBV12-3 or TRBV12-4 and TRBJ2-1, with no clear D. The CDR3 contains 11 residues. V was clipped by 5 bases and J by 6 bases, with 5 bases between them. The DNA of the CDR3 is TGTGCCAGCAGTCCCCTCAATGAGCAGTTCTTC. It encodes CASSPLNEQFF.

V is TRBV2 and J is TRBJ1-5, with TRBD1 matching over 7 bases. V shed 1 base and J 2 bases; nucleotides not matched to a gene: 2. Germline values: CDR1 SNHLY, CDR2 FYNNEI. There are 15 residues in the CDR3. CDR3 DNA: TGTGCCAGCAGTGAAGAAGGGACAGGCAATCAGCCCCAGCATTTT. Protein product: CASSEEGTGNQPQHF.

The chain links TRBV7-2 to TRBJ2-3, with 8 bases identical to TRBD1. V was pared by 5 bases and J by 5 bases, with 3 bases of the junction left unmatched. This CDR3 region has 13 residues. CDR1 and CDR2 from the germline V gene are SGHTA and FQGNSA. The CDR3 nucleotides read TGTGCCAGCAGCCTCGACAGGGGAGATACGCAGTATTTT. It encodes CASSLDRGDTQYF.

The sample holds a few counts of this clonotype. The chain uses TRBV30 and TRBJ2-5; D is undetermined. Looked up from germline, CDR1 is GTSNPN and CDR2 is SVGIG (reference sequence). The length of the CDR3 is 13 residues. V was trimmed by 2 bases and J by 0 bases, leaving 7 bases between them. CDR3 bases: TGTGCCTGGAGTTTCTCTAACCAAGAGACCCAGTACTTC. As protein: CAWSFSNQETQYF.

This clonotype was found a few times. V and J are TRBV4-2 and TRBJ1-4; D is undetermined. The germline V gene encodes CDR1 LGHNA and CDR2 YNFKEQ. This CDR3 is built from 16 residues. Trimming shortened V by 1 base and J by 3 bases, and 12 bases separated the two germline ends. For the CDR3, the DNA is TGTGCCAGCAGCCAAGCGCGGACTTTATCTAATGAAAAACTGTTTTTT. Its translation is CASSQARTLSNEKLFF.

This clonotype was seen at least ten times. The rearrangement links TRBV24-1 to TRBJ2-1; 9 nucleotides align to TRBD1. The V gene's germline CDR1 is KGHDR and CDR2 SFDVKD. The CDR3 sequence is 16 residues long. Unmatched junction bases numbered 10, after V lost 6 bases and J lost 5 bases. CDR3 nucleotides: TGTGCCACCAGTACCCCCGGGGACAGGGTAAACAATGAGCAGTTCTTC. This codes for CATSTPGDRVNNEQFF.

This clonotype was observed many times. The chain uses TRBV7-9 and TRBJ2-3; 8 bases are a match to TRBD2. CDR3 size: 17 residues. Trimming at V came to 8 bases and at J to 1 base, leaving 14 bases not matched to a gene. Germline V CDR1 and CDR2: SEHNR, FQNEAQ (reference sequence). The CDR3 region has the DNA TGTGCCAGCGTGAGCCAGCGGGGGCGATCCCGCACAGATACGCAGTATTTT. This gives the protein CASVSQRGRSRTDTQYF.

The chain couples TRBV2 to TRBJ2-7; possibly TRBD1 for D (5 bases). Per germline, CDR1 SNHLY and CDR2 FYNNEI. Trimming cost V 6 bases and J 0 bases, with 9 bases left between them. The CDR3 has 13 amino acids. The CDR3 region is CASRQVRSYEQYF. The CDR3 DNA reads TGTGCCAGCAGACAGGTACGCTCCTACGAGCAGTACTTC.